The 16 T cell receptor beta chains presented below share a single source sample, sequenced in a study of T-cell memory formation after mild COVID-19 (dated by TCRdb to the early 2020s). Library method: 5' RACE. Sequencing instrument: Illumina NovaSeq 6000. Using fastp at Q25 and MiXCR, TCRdb reprocessed the public reads and kept productive beta chains. All rows with the same CDR3 protein become a single entry with the most common DNA and genes. The sample records fewer than 60,000 distinct CDR3 sequences, approximately 30% of which are singletons. About 40% of the sample is held by the ten biggest clonotypes. Sequenced input: PBMCs or a T cell subset sorted from them (not recorded which). These receptors all come from a man between 18 and 29 years old who had mild COVID-19 (a few samples of this study predate the infection). The sample titles of this study are shuffled in the database, so cell type and time point are left out; the donor was told from shared clones.

This clonotype came up a few times. The chain recombines TRBV28 with TRBJ2-7; D unresolved. This CDR3 spans 12 amino acids. Looked up from germline, CDR1 is MDHEN and CDR2 is SYDVKM. CDR3 coding DNA: TGTCCCCTCACCCCGAGCTCCTACGAGCAGTACGTC. Its translation: CPLTPSSYEQYV.

The rearrangement joins TRBV6-5 to TRBJ2-1, with D tentatively TRBD2 (6 bases). The CDR3 has 14 residues. CDR1 and CDR2 from the germline V gene are MNHEY and SVGAGI. Trimming took off 2 bases at V and 4 bases at J, with 9 bases between the two ends. The CDR3 loop reads CASSYGGLYNEQFF. CDR3 nucleotide sequence: TGTGCCAGCAGTTACGGGGGACTTTACAATGAGCAGTTCTTC.

V and J are TRBV23-1 and TRBJ2-7; D unresolved. TRBV23-1 counts as an open reading frame of uncertain function. V lost 6 bases and J 13 bases, leaving 13 bases between the germline ends. The CDR3 is 10 amino acids. The CDR3 DNA reads as TGCGCCAGCAGCCACCGGACGGCTTACGTC. The encoded protein is CASSHRTAYV.

This rearrangement joins TRBV9 to TRBJ2-1; 12 positions match TRBD2. CDR3 length equals 16 residues. With 0 bases clipped from V and 9 bases from J, the junction kept 7 bases outside the gene matches. In germline, CDR1 is SGDLS, CDR2 YYNGEE. The CDR3 spells CASSVGLAGGPSEQFF. CDR3 coding DNA: TGTGCCAGCAGCGTAGGTCTAGCGGGGGGGCCGAGTGAGCAGTTCTTC.

This chain joins TRBV15 and TRBJ2-3; D is unresolved. The CDR3 is 14 residues long. CDR1 and CDR2 from the germline V gene are LNHNV and YYDKDF (reference sequence). V was clipped by 0 bases and J by 0 bases, with 4 bases between them. The CDR3 region is CATSRDGSTDTQYF. The CDR3 nucleotides read TGTGCCACCAGCAGAGACGGGAGCACAGATACGCAGTATTTT.

The rearrangement links TRBV6-2 or TRBV6-3 to TRBJ1-5; 7 bases line up with TRBD1. This CDR3 region has 15 residues. Looked up from germline, CDR1 is MNHEY and CDR2 is SVGEGT. V was clipped by 4 bases and J by 2 bases; unmatched bases: 5. CDR3 sequence: CASSLGQRGNQPQHF. DNA of the CDR3: TGTGCCAGCAGTTTGGGACAGCGAGGCAATCAGCCCCAGCATTTT.

This clonotype was seen more than once but under ten times. The chain joins TRBV2 to TRBJ2-7; the D gene is possibly TRBD2 (6 bases). Germline CDR1 SNHLY, CDR2 FYNNEI. The length of the CDR3 is 10 residues. The germline V and J ends were trimmed by 8 bases and 4 bases, with 6 bases remaining between them. The CDR3 DNA sequence: TGTGCCAGCCGGGGGTACGAGCAGTACTTC. Translating gives CASRGYEQYF.

The chain carries TRBV21-1 and TRBJ2-5. TRBV21-1 is recorded as a pseudogene. The CDR3 is 14 amino acids. CDR3 in amino acids: CASSPWGNQETQYF. The CDR3 region has the DNA TGTGCCAGCAGCCCTTGGGGGAACCAAGAGACCCAGTACTTC.

The chain recombines TRBV10-3 with TRBJ2-7, with 8 bases lining up with TRBD1. Germline CDR1 ENHRY, CDR2 SYGVKD. CDR3 length equals 14 residues. V was pared by 2 bases and J by 6 bases, with 6 bases of the junction left unmatched. CDR3 protein: CAISEGQGVGEQYV. CDR3 DNA sequence: TGTGCCATCAGTGAGGGACAGGGAGTGGGCGAGCAGTACGTC.

In this sample, this clonotype turned up many times. The gene calls are TRBV27 and TRBJ1-4; 7 bases are shared with TRBD1. Germline V gene sequence: CDR1 MNHEY, CDR2 SMNVEV (reference sequence). Germline trimming cut 5 bases from V and 0 bases from J; bases unmatched to any gene: 0. This CDR3 has 14 amino acids. The CDR3 region has the DNA TGTGCCAGCAGTACAGGGGCAACTAATGAAAAACTGTTTTTT. It encodes CASSTGATNEKLFF. Supplemented by reference TRBV27 and TRBJ1-4, the full variable domain reads EAQVTQNPRYLITVTGKKLTVTCSQNMNHEYMSWYRQDPGLGLRQIYYSMNVEVTDKGDVPEGYKVSRKEKRNFPLILESPSPNQTSLYFCASSTGATNEKLFFGSGTQLSVL.

This clonotype occurred a few times. The chain couples TRBV29-1 to TRBJ2-2; 11 bases are a match to TRBD2. In germline, CDR1 is SQVTM, CDR2 ANQGSEA. The ends lost 7 bases at V and 4 bases at J; junction bases unmatched: 8. The CDR3 extends over 15 amino acids. CDR3 amino acids: CSAPLAGALTGELFF. CDR3 in DNA: TGCAGCGCTCCACTAGCGGGGGCCCTCACCGGGGAGCTGTTTTTT.

V and J are TRBV11-2 and TRBJ2-7; no firm D call. Germline V gives CDR1 SGHAT, CDR2 FQNNGV. V was pared by 3 bases and J by 3 bases, with 9 bases between. This CDR3 region has 13 residues. CDR3 nucleotides: TGTGCCAGCAGCTTTGGACGGATCTACGAGCAGTACGTC. Amino acid sequence: CASSFGRIYEQYV.

This clonotype was recorded at least ten times. The chain is built from TRBV7-9 and TRBJ2-3, with D uncertain. CDR1 and CDR2 from the germline V gene are SEHNR and FQNEAQ (reference sequence). V lost 5 bases, J lost 6 bases, and 9 bases lay in between. CDR3 length: 12 amino acids. As DNA, the CDR3 is TGTGCCAGCAGCCCCCGCGTTGATACGCAGTATTTT. Encoded protein: CASSPRVDTQYF. The variable domain in full, completed from reference TRBV7-9 and TRBJ2-3, reads DTGVSQNPRHKITKRGQNVTFRCDPISEHNRLYWYRQTLGQGPEFLTYFQNEAQLEKSRLLSDRFSAERPKGSFSTLEIQRTEQGDSAMYLCASSPRVDTQYFGPGTRLTVL.

In its sample, this clonotype was seen a few times. The gene calls are TRBV7-2 and TRBJ2-3, with 7 bases fitting TRBD1. The junction had 9 bases not matched to a gene; V was cut back by 4 bases and J by 5 bases. This CDR3 comprises 15 residues. Germline CDR1 reads SGHTA; CDR2 reads FQGNSA. The CDR3 bases are TGTGCCAGCAGCTCATCAGGGGGAATCGGAGATACGCAGTATTTT. Its translation: CASSSSGGIGDTQYF.

The V call is TRBV21-1, the J call TRBJ2-3; the table's TRBD2 call for D was not verified on the DNA. TRBV21-1 is classified as a pseudogene. The CDR3 sequence is 16 residues long. The CDR3 DNA reads as TGTGCCAGCAGCCCGAAGAGGGGAGGGGACACAGATACGCAGTATTTT. Translating it yields CASSPKRGGDTDTQYF.

The CDR3 loop reads CSARDSAVKYEQYF. Written as DNA, the CDR3 is TGCAGTGCTAGAGATTCTGCGGTAAAGTACGAGCAGTACTTC. V gene TRBV20-1 combines with J gene TRBJ2-7; D gene ambiguous. Germline lookup yields CDR1 DFQATT and CDR2 SNEGSKA (reference sequence). The CDR3 has 14 amino acids. V was clipped by 0 bases and J by 4 bases, with 13 bases between them.